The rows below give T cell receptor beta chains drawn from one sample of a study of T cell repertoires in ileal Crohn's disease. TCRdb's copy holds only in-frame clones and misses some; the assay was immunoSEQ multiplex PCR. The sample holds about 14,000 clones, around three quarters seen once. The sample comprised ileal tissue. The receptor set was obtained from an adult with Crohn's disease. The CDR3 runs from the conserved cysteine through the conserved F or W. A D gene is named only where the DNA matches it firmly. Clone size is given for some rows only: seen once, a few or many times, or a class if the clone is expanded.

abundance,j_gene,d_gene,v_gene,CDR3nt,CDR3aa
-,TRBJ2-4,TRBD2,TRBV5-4,TGTGCCAGCAGCTTGACTAGCGGGGGAGCCAAAAACATTCAGTACTTC,CASSLTSGGAKNIQYF
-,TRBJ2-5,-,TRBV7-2,TGTGCCAGCAGCCCCGGGGGAGCCGGAGGGGAGACCCAGTACTTC,CASSPGGAGGETQYF
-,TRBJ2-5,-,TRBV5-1,TGCGCCAGCAGCCCCGGGGTAGCGGAGACCCAGTACTTC,CASSPGVAETQYF
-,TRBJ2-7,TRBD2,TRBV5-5,TGTGCCAGCAGCGCTACTAGCGGGGGCGTTTACGAGCAGTACTTC,CASSATSGGVYEQYF
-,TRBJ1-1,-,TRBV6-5,TGTGCCAGCAGCCGGCGGGAGGGGACTGAAGCTTTCTTT,CASSRREGTEAFF
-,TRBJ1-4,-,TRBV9,TGTGCCAGCAGCGTAGGGCAGGGGAATGCTAATGAAAAACTGTTTTTT,CASSVGQGNANEKLFF
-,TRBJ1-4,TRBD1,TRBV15,TGTGTCGCCCGACAGCAGGGGGATGAAAAACTGTTTTTT,CVARQQGDEKLFF
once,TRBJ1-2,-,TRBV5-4,TGTGCCAGCAGCTTTGAACGGAACTATGGCTACACCTTC,CASSFERNYGYTF
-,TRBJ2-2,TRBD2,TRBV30,TGTGCCTGGAGTCCTAAAGGGCGGGAGCTATCGAACACCGGGGAGCTGTTTTTT,CAWSPKGRELSNTGELFF
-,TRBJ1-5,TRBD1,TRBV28,TGTGCCAGCAGTTTTATCTCGACAGGGCCCGGCAATCAGCCCCAGCATTTT,CASSFISTGPGNQPQHF
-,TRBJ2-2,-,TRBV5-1,TGCGCCAGCAGTCGGGGGGCAAACACCGGGGAGCTGTTTTTT,CASSRGANTGELFF
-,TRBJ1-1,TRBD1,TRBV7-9,TGTGCCAGCAGCTTAGCGCCGGGACAGGGGTCGGGGCCTGAAGCTTTCTTT,CASSLAPGQGSGPEAFF
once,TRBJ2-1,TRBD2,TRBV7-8,TGTGCCAGCAGCTTAGTGGCGGGGGGCTTTTACAATGAGCAGTTCTTC,CASSLVAGGFYNEQFF
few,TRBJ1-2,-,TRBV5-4,TGTGCCAGCAGCCCGATGACAGATGTAAACTATGGCTACACCTTC,CASSPMTDVNYGYTF
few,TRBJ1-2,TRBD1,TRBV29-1,TGCAGCGTGGGACAGGGAGGGGGCTACACCTTC,CSVGQGGGYTF
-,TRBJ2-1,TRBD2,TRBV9,TGTGCCAGCAGCGATACGGGGGGGCCGTACAATGAGCAGTTCTTC,CASSDTGGPYNEQFF
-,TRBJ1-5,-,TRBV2,TGTGCCAGCAGTCCCCAGGGGAATCAGCCCCAGCATTTT,CASSPQGNQPQHF
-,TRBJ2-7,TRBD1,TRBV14,TGTGCCAGCAGCGAACGACAGGGGGCTTCCTACGAGCAGTACTTC,CASSERQGASYEQYF
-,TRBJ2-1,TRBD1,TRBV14,TGTGCCAGCAGCCAGGTGGACAGGGGGCGGATTTACAATGAGCAGTTCTTC,CASSQVDRGRIYNEQFF
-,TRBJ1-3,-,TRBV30,TGTGCTCAAACCGGGACATCTGGAAACACCATATATTTT,CAQTGTSGNTIYF
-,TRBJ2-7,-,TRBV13,TGTGCCAGCAGTTTAGGGTTAGAGCAGTACTTC,CASSLGLEQYF
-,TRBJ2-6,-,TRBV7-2,TGTGCCAGCAGCCCCGACAGCGTCTTGAACTCTGGGGCCAACGTCCTGACTTTC,CASSPDSVLNSGANVLTF
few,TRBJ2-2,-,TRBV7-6,TGTGCCAGCAGCTTACAGGTCGGGGAGCTGTTTTTT,CASSLQVGELFF
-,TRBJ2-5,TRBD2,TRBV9,TGTGCCAGCAGCGTAGCTACGGGAGGGTCGGGGACCCAGTACTTC,CASSVATGGSGTQYF
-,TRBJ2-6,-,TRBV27,TGTGCCAGCAGTTTTGCAGTGTCTGGGGCCAACGTCCTGACTTTC,CASSFAVSGANVLTF
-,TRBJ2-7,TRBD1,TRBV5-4,TGTGCCAGCAGCGCAGACAGGGGCGTCAACGAGCAGTACTTC,CASSADRGVNEQYF
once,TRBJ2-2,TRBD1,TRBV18,TGTGCCAGCTCCTTAGGACAGGTGAACACCGGGGAGCTGTTTTTT,CASSLGQVNTGELFF
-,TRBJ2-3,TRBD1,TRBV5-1,TGCGCCAGCAGCTTAACAGGGGTAGTCCCAGATACGCAGTATTTT,CASSLTGVVPDTQYF
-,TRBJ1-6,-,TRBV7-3,TGTGCCAGCAGCTTAGGGCAGGGGACTTCACCCCTCCACTTT,CASSLGQGTSPLHF
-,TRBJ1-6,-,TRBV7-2,TGTGCCAGCAGCTTTGGACTGGAACGCGGTTCACCCCTCCACTTT,CASSFGLERGSPLHF
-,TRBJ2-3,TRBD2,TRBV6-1,TGTGCCAGCAGTGAGGGGGGGACTAGCGGGGCAGATACGCAGTATTTT,CASSEGGTSGADTQYF
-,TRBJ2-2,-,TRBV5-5,TGTGCCAGCAGCTTGGTCGGAGTGACTACCGGGGAGCTGTTTTTT,CASSLVGVTTGELFF
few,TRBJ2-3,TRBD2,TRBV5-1,TGCGCCAGCGAGAGCGGGGACCGCACAGATACGCAGTATTTT,CASESGDRTDTQYF
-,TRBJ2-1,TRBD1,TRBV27,TGTGCCAGCAGACAAGGACAGGTTTCCTACAATGAGCAGTTCTTC,CASRQGQVSYNEQFF
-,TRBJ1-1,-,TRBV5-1,TGCGCCACCAAGAGGACAGTGAACACTGAAGCTTTCTTT,CATKRTVNTEAFF
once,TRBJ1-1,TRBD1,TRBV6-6,TGTGCCAGCAGTTACCAGGGGGCGAACACTGAAGCTTTCTTT,CASSYQGANTEAFF
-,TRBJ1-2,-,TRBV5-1,TGCGCCAGCAGCTTTTACCGGGACAAATCCGATACTAACTATGGCTACACCTTC,CASSFYRDKSDTNYGYTF
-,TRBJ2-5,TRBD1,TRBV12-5,TGTGCTAGTGCCAACGACAGGGGGCTTGAGACCCAGTACTTC,CASANDRGLETQYF
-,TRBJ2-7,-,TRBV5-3,TGTGCCAGAACCCTCGGCAGGCCCTCCTACGAGCAGTACTTC,CARTLGRPSYEQYF
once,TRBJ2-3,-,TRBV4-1,TGCGCCAGCAGCCACCCTAACACAGATACGCAGTATTTT,CASSHPNTDTQYF
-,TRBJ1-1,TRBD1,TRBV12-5,TGTGCTAGTGGTTCCGGGACAGGGGGGATCTACACTGAAGCTTTCTTT,CASGSGTGGIYTEAFF
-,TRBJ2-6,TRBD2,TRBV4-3,TGCGCCAGCAGCCAGAGGCGGGGGGGGGCCGAGGCCGGGGCCAACGTCCTGACTTTC,CASSQRRGGAEAGANVLTF
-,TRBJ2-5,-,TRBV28,TGTGCCAGCAGCGCTCCAGGGGCGGGGGTCATAAAGACCCAGTACTTC,CASSAPGAGVIKTQYF
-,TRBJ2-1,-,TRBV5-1,TGCGCCAGCAGCTCAACAGGGAATCCGTACAATGAGCAGTTCTTC,CASSSTGNPYNEQFF
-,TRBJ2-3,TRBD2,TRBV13,TGTGCCAGCAGCTCGTGGACTAGCGGGGGAAGGGGCGATACGCAGTATTTT,CASSSWTSGGRGDTQYF
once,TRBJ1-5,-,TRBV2,TGTGCCAGCTCGGCGGAACTTTATAGCAATCAGCCCCAGCATTTT,CASSAELYSNQPQHF
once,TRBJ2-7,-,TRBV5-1,TGCGCCAGCAGCTTGGCCGGGGGGCTGGCCTACGAGCAGTACTTC,CASSLAGGLAYEQYF
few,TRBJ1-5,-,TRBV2,TGTGCCAGCAGGGCCAGCAGGGACAATCAGCCCCAGCATTTT,CASRASRDNQPQHF
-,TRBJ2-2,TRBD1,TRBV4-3,TGCGCCAGCAGCCTCGGGACAGGGGGCTTGACCGGGGAGCTGTTTTTT,CASSLGTGGLTGELFF
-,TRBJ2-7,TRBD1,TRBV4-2,TGTGCCAGCAGCTCCGACAGGGGAGGCACCTACGAGCAGTACTTC,CASSSDRGGTYEQYF
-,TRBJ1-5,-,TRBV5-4,TGTGCCAGCAGCTTTGACACTAATCAGCCCCAGCATTTT,CASSFDTNQPQHF
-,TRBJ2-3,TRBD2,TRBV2,TGTGCCACCCTAGCGGGGACCTACACAGATACGCAGTATTTT,CATLAGTYTDTQYF
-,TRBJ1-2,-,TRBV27,TGTGCCAGCAGTCCCTATGAAGGGGGTGGCTACACCTTC,CASSPYEGGGYTF
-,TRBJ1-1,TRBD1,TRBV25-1,TGTGCCAGCAGTCGCCGACAGGGCACTGAAGCTTTCTTT,CASSRRQGTEAFF
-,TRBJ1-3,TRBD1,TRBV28,TGTGCCAGCAGCGCCGGACAGGGCTCTGGAAACACCATATATTTT,CASSAGQGSGNTIYF